Listed below are T cell receptor beta chains from one sample, sequenced in a study of T-cell reconstitution after alpha-beta-depleted transplantation in children. MiXCR, applied by TCRdb to the PCR reads, yields one record per CDR3 protein. This table holds fewer than 1 million distinct CDR3 sequences, approximately 15% found once. The material sequenced was PBMCs, mostly from graft donor cells, taken 360 days after TCRalphabeta/CD19-depleted stem cell transplant. The origin of the receptors is a male patient under 18 who had a stem cell transplant for acute lymphoblastic leukemia, so the T cells may come from the graft donor. Both conserved end residues are part of each CDR3. A D gene is named only where the DNA matches it firmly. The size field is filled for only some rows; it gives once, few, many or a size class.

D: .; J: TRBJ1-5; size: few; V: TRBV6-5; CDR3: CASSYRGGPQHF; DNA: TGTGCCAGCAGTTACCGGGGGGGGCCCCAGCATTTT
D: .; J: TRBJ2-7; size: few; V: TRBV5-1; CDR3: CASSALTGSYEQYF; DNA: TGCGCCAGCAGCGCCCTGACGGGTTCCTACGAGCAGTACTTC
D: TRBD2; J: TRBJ2-5; size: many; V: TRBV6-1; CDR3: CASRSGTIYQETQYF; DNA: TGTGCCAGCAGATCCGGGACTATATACCAAGAGACCCAGTACTTC
D: .; J: TRBJ2-3; size: .; V: TRBV21-1; CDR3: CASSPGGLGTSGSTDTQYF; DNA: TGTGCCAGCAGCCCAGGTGGCTTAGGGACTAGCGGGAGCACAGATACGCAGTATTTT
D: .; J: TRBJ2-7; size: .; V: TRBV6-5; CDR3: CASSSTGVKAGEQYF; DNA: TGTGCCAGCAGTTCAACCGGGGTCAAAGCGGGCGAGCAGTACTTC
D: .; J: TRBJ2-1; size: .; V: TRBV4-2; CDR3: CASSHSPTYNEQFF; DNA: TGTGCCAGCAGCCACAGTCCAACGTACAATGAGCAGTTCTTC
D: .; J: TRBJ2-3; size: .; V: TRBV7-8; CDR3: CASSPLGGGSTDTQYF; DNA: TGTGCCAGCAGCCCCCTGGGAGGAGGGTCCACAGATACGCAGTATTTT
D: TRBD1; J: TRBJ2-2; size: .; V: TRBV5-1; CDR3: CASSPSGTGTGELFF; DNA: TGCGCCAGCAGCCCTTCGGGGACAGGGACCGGGGAGCTGTTTTTT
D: .; J: TRBJ1-3; size: once; V: TRBV7-9; CDR3: CASSLGNGENTIYF; DNA: TGTGCCAGCAGCTTAGGTAACGGTGAAAACACCATATATTTT
D: .; J: TRBJ2-7; size: .; V: TRBV7-2; CDR3: CASSLARWGLSYEQYF; DNA: TGTGCCAGCAGCTTAGCGCGGTGGGGTCTCTCCTACGAGCAGTACTTC
D: TRBD1; J: TRBJ2-2; size: .; V: TRBV5-4; CDR3: CASSLQLEGGVANTGELFF; DNA: TGTGCCAGCAGCTTGCAGTTGGAAGGGGGCGTCGCGAACACCGGGGAGCTGTTTTTT
D: .; J: TRBJ1-2; size: few; V: TRBV24-1; CDR3: CATSLGAGGYTF; DNA: TGTGCCACCAGTCTTGGGGCTGGTGGCTACACCTTC
D: TRBD2; J: TRBJ2-1; size: many; V: TRBV29-1; CDR3: CSGAGGNEQFF; DNA: TGCAGCGGGGCGGGAGGCAATGAGCAGTTCTTC
D: TRBD1; J: TRBJ1-2; size: .; V: TRBV10-3; CDR3: CAISVLDRVAGGYTF; DNA: TGTGCCATCAGTGTCCTTGACAGGGTCGCCGGGGGCTACACCTTC
D: TRBD1; J: TRBJ1-3; size: few; V: TRBV2; CDR3: CASSPRRDRAGNTIYF; DNA: TGTGCCAGCAGTCCAAGGAGGGACAGGGCTGGAAACACCATATATTTT
D: .; J: TRBJ1-1; size: many; V: TRBV5-1; CDR3: CASSWDNKGAFF; DNA: TGCGCCAGCAGCTGGGATAACAAGGGGGCTTTCTTT
D: .; J: TRBJ2-1; size: few; V: TRBV7-9; CDR3: CASSNAMIAIPYNEQFF; DNA: TGTGCCAGCAGCAACGCTATGATAGCGATCCCCTACAATGAGCAGTTCTTC
D: .; J: TRBJ2-1; size: few; V: TRBV19; CDR3: CASKAAEQFF; DNA: TGTGCCAGTAAAGCGGCTGAGCAGTTCTTC
D: .; J: TRBJ2-7; size: few; V: TRBV24-1; CDR3: CATRGPDLHEQYF; DNA: TGTGCCACTAGAGGACCCGATTTGCACGAGCAGTACTTC
D: TRBD2; J: TRBJ2-1; size: few; V: TRBV4-2; CDR3: CASSQEAGGPGNEQFF; DNA: TGTGCCAGCAGCCAAGAGGCGGGAGGGCCTGGCAATGAGCAGTTCTTC
D: .; J: TRBJ1-1; size: few; V: TRBV6-6; CDR3: CASSTASTVQAHF; DNA: TGTGCCAGCAGCACCGCCTCGACAGTTCAGGCCCACTTT
D: .; J: TRBJ2-6; size: .; V: TRBV2; CDR3: CASTNHLAVSGANVLTF; DNA: TGTGCCAGCACGAACCACTTAGCGGTCTCTGGGGCCAACGTCCTGACTTTC
D: .; J: TRBJ2-5; size: .; V: TRBV27; CDR3: CASRPRWGPQETQYF; DNA: TGTGCCAGCCGCCCTAGGTGGGGTCCTCAAGAGACCCAGTACTTC
D: .; J: TRBJ2-3; size: .; V: TRBV7-9; CDR3: CASRMLGPDTQYF; DNA: TGTGCCAGCAGGATGTTAGGGCCAGATACGCAGTATTTT
D: TRBD2; J: TRBJ2-7; size: few; V: TRBV7-6; CDR3: CASSSSPTTSGTLREQYF; DNA: TGTGCCAGCAGCTCCTCCCCGACGACTAGCGGGACCCTTCGCGAGCAGTACTTC
D: .; J: TRBJ2-7; size: .; V: TRBV9; CDR3: CASSVEQSAEQYF; DNA: TGTGCCAGCAGCGTAGAGCAGTCTGCCGAGCAGTACTTC
D: TRBD2; J: TRBJ2-7; size: few; V: TRBV7-6; CDR3: CASSPRLAVSSYEQYF; DNA: TGTGCCAGCAGCCCCAGACTAGCCGTAAGCTCCTACGAGCAGTACTTC
D: TRBD2; J: TRBJ2-3; size: .; V: TRBV5-6; CDR3: CASSLALAGISADTQYF; DNA: TGTGCCAGCAGCTTGGCCCTAGCGGGAATATCGGCAGATACGCAGTATTTT
D: TRBD1; J: TRBJ2-5; size: few; V: TRBV4-2; CDR3: CASSPTGGDETQYF; DNA: TGTGCCAGCAGCCCGACAGGGGGGGACGAGACCCAGTACTTC
D: TRBD2; J: TRBJ2-1; size: many; V: TRBV4-1; CDR3: CASSPGLAGGRSGQFF; DNA: TGCGCCAGCAGCCCAGGACTAGCGGGAGGGCGGAGTGGGCAGTTCTTC
D: .; J: TRBJ2-1; size: .; V: TRBV6-1; CDR3: CASSDITYNEQFF; DNA: TGTGCCAGCAGTGACATTACCTACAATGAGCAGTTCTTC
D: .; J: TRBJ2-4; size: .; V: TRBV12-3/TRBV12-4; CDR3: CASRGTGYLAKNIQYF; DNA: TGTGCCAGCAGGGGTACAGGGTATCTAGCCAAAAACATTCAGTACTTC
D: TRBD1; J: TRBJ1-5; size: .; V: TRBV5-6; CDR3: CASSVPVGQGPLTHQPQHF; DNA: TGTGCCAGCAGCGTTCCGGTGGGACAGGGCCCACTAACTCATCAGCCCCAGCATTTT
D: .; J: TRBJ2-3; size: many; V: TRBV2; CDR3: CASSVTRGTDTQYF; DNA: TGTGCCAGCAGTGTCACGAGGGGAACAGATACGCAGTATTTT
D: .; J: TRBJ1-1; size: few; V: TRBV4-2; CDR3: CASSRGPMNTEAFF; DNA: TGTGCCAGCAGCCGGGGTCCCATGAACACTGAAGCTTTCTTT
D: TRBD2; J: TRBJ2-3; size: few; V: TRBV7-2; CDR3: CASSLQGGRPDTQYF; DNA: TGTGCCAGCAGCTTACAGGGAGGGAGGCCAGATACGCAGTATTTT
D: .; J: TRBJ2-5; size: .; V: TRBV15; CDR3: CATSRVSGTRETQYF; DNA: TGTGCCACCAGCAGAGTCTCCGGGACTCGGGAGACCCAGTACTTC
D: TRBD1; J: TRBJ2-1; size: .; V: TRBV5-5; CDR3: CASSLGQGDIEQFF; DNA: TGTGCCAGCAGCTTGGGACAGGGGGATATTGAGCAGTTCTTC
D: TRBD1; J: TRBJ2-7; size: .; V: TRBV6-2/TRBV6-3; CDR3: CASRPGQYEQYF; DNA: TGTGCCAGCAGACCGGGACAGTACGAGCAGTACTTC
D: .; J: TRBJ2-2; size: .; V: TRBV11-3; CDR3: CASSTRTTGELFF; DNA: TGTGCCAGCAGCACCCGGACCACCGGGGAGCTGTTTTTT
D: .; J: TRBJ2-1; size: many; V: TRBV7-3; CDR3: CASSKGGNEQFF; DNA: TGTGCCAGCAGCAAAGGGGGGAATGAGCAGTTCTTC
D: .; J: TRBJ1-1; size: few; V: TRBV27; CDR3: CASSLTSRTTEAFF; DNA: TGTGCCAGCAGTTTAACGTCCAGGACCACTGAAGCTTTCTTT
D: .; J: TRBJ2-5; size: few; V: TRBV13; CDR3: CASSLVAAKEETQYF; DNA: TGTGCCAGCAGCTTAGTCGCTGCCAAGGAGGAGACCCAGTACTTC
D: TRBD2; J: TRBJ2-7; size: few; V: TRBV27; CDR3: CASRLAGAWEQYF; DNA: TGTGCCAGCAGATTAGCGGGAGCGTGGGAGCAGTACTTC